This TCR beta chain was documented in a study of blood T cells in healthy people across ages (dated by TCRdb to the mid-2010s). With regard to the full study: In model experiments, template switching captured roughly one uniquely barcoded TCR beta cDNA molecule for every two T cells. Four age groups were formed from the donors: young (average approximately 15 years), middle-aged (roughly 38), aged (over 55) and long-lived (around 80). The study measured age-related changes in TCR beta repertoire diversity using deep sequencing normalized with unique cDNA molecular identifiers. Using the same blood draw, the study looked at two additional independent replicas of 1 million unique cDNA reads for two donors, one aged 18 to 30 and the other aged 80 or older. To avoid experimental bias, donors of different ages were distributed randomly across sequencing lanes. The full study reports these points: There was a strong correlation between observed TCR beta diversity and the percentage of naive T cells measured by flow cytometry. Because profiling used bulk unsorted PBMCs, naive and antigen-experienced compartments could not be compared conclusively. As age increased, observed TCR beta diversity per million T cells dropped in a roughly linear way, and a significant reduction was already evident by age around 41. Compared with the aged group, more naive CD4+ T cells, fewer expanded clones and increased TCR diversity were shown by the long-lived group, suggesting age selection. Because donor CMV infection status was unknown, age-related changes in expanded clonotypes were potentially confounded. Total diversity estimates from one million sequenced T cells were considered lower bounds and underestimates.

Library preparation used 5' RACE. TCRdb names Illumina HiSeq 2500 as the instrument used. A second PCR of roughly 6 to 11 cycles was run with a J-beta primer mix and a sample-barcoded 5' primer. A template-switch 5' adaptor carrying 12 random nucleotides introduced a unique molecular identifier onto each TCR beta cDNA molecule. Each sample yielded at least 2.5 million CDR3-containing paired-end reads. First-strand cDNA was synthesized from all RNA with the Mint cDNA synthesis kit, primed by a TRBC-specific oligonucleotide. After uracil-DNA glycosylase treatment, a first 18-cycle PCR used universal primers M1SS and BC2_uni_R on all cDNA. As for how the authors treated the data: For normalization, 1 million high-quality reads were randomly selected from each sample, with every read carrying a distinct molecular identifier. Reads with shared molecular identifiers were discarded instead of being binned into consensus sequences. MiTCR, with a Q25 quality threshold and the strictest error-elimination algorithm, was used for CDR3 identification, clonotype clustering and error correction. Lower-bound total TCR beta diversity was estimated with a nonparametric unseen species model using Euler transformation. The public reads were run again by TCRdb, first through fastp at Q25 and then through MiXCR, and only productive beta chains were kept. Each CDR3 protein appears once, grouped with its most common genes and DNA. The authors' filters were not applied to this entry. The table for this sample lists about a million distinct CDR3 sequences; roughly half of them were counted only once. The ten largest clonotypes hold about 22% of the sample.

The germline V gene encodes CDR1 LGHDT and CDR2 YNNKEL (reference sequence). The cysteine opens and the phenylalanine closes a CDR3 of 11 amino acids. Only CDR3 DNA is held: 33 bases, read in frame from base 1. The 40 or so donors, aged 6 to 90 years, were systemically healthy Caucasian individuals from Russia. Each donor gave around 9.9 milliliters of peripheral blood, collected into EDTA-treated Vacutainer tubes. PBMCs were isolated by Ficoll-Paque density-gradient centrifugation, with at least 6 million obtained per sample. Trizol reagent was used to extract total RNA from PBMCs, with at least 5.5 micrograms per sample. For every donor, flow cytometry on a PBMC aliquot measured the percentage of naive CD45RAhigh/CD27high T cells. Points on this clonotype: It has no known antigen specificity. Mismatch with germline at one junction end may stem from a read error.

The sequenced material came from blood. The rearranged segments are TRBV3-1 and TRBJ2-4; a stretch of 7 junction bases matches TRBD1. The TCR was taken from a woman aged 60-75 years in good health. The CDR3 protein sequence reads: CRQGAKNIQYF. The nucleotide sequence is TGCCGACAGGGAGCCAAAAACATTCAGTACTTC.